The T cell receptor beta chain described here comes from a study of CD8+CD57+ T cells in acquired aplastic anemia. Whole-study findings and limits: Around 27 sequences, all CD8+ CDR3, were shared between patients and controls. Both total CD4+ and CD8+ pools in patients were more diverse than CD8+CD57+ cells.

For this clonotype: Its cognate antigen is unknown.

It was genomic DNA that served as the template for profiling TCR beta VDJ and CDR3. Each CDR3 protein gets one entry after TCRdb re-called the reads with MiXCR. Among 17,000 or so distinct CDR3 sequences, 30% to 45% were seen once, and the ten largest hold roughly 85%. Patients picked for sequencing had shown CD8+CD57+ cell expansion detected by flow cytometry. Researchers report that bead enrichment of CD8+CD57+ cells delivered a mean 1.6 ug DNA. V was trimmed by 7 bases and J by 0 bases, leaving 16 bases between them. This CDR3 contains 17 residues. Germline V gene data show CDR1 as MGHDK and CDR2 as SYGVNS.

The receptor comes from a human donor with aplastic anemia. The sample taken for sequencing was CD8+CD57+ T cells sorted from PBMCs. As to subset: bead-enriched CD8+CD57+ effector memory T cells from SAA patients. The genes are TRBV25-1 and TRBJ2-6; TRBD2 might be the D (6 bases). CDR3 loop: CASTTGLGSSGANVLTF. CDR3 DNA sequence: TGTGCCAGCACCACAGGACTCGGGAGCTCTGGGGCCAACGTCCTGACTTTC.